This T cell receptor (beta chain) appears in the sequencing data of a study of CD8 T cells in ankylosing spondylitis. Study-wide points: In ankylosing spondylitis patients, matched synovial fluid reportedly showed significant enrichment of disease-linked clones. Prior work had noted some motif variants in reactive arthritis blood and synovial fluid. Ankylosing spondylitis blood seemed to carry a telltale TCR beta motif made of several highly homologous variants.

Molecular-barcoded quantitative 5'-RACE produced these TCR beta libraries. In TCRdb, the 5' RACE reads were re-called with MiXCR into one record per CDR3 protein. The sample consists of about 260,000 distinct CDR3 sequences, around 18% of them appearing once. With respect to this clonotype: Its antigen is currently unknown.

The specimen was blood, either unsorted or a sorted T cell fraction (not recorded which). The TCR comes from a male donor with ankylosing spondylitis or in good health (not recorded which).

The CDR3 bases are TGTGCCAGCAGTTTGGATTTTGACATGGACGGTTCACCCCTCCACTTT. Translating it yields CASSLDFDMDGSPLHF. This chain joins TRBV27 and TRBJ1-6, with D hard to call. CDR3 length equals 16 residues. V dropped 3 bases and J dropped 9 bases, with 18 bases sitting between them. The germline V gene encodes CDR1 MNHEY and CDR2 SMNVEV (reference sequence).